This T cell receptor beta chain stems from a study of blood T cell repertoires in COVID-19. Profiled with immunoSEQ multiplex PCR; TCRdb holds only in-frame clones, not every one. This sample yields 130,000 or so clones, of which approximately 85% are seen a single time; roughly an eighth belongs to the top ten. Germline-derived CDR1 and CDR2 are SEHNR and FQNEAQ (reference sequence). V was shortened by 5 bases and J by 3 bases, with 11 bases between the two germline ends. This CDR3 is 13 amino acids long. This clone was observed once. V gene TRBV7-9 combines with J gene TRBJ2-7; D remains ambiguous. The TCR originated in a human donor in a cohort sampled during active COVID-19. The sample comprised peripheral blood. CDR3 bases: TGTGCCAGCAGCCCCCGAGATGTCTACGAGCAGTACTTC. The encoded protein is CASSPRDVYEQYF.